The present T cell receptor (beta chain) was sequenced within a study of cytomegalovirus exposure and HLA in healthy donors. Study findings and constraints: Relative to the 666-donor mean, N-insertions were reportedly fewer in an Asian-associated ancestry cluster in a later analysis.

The trim removed 0 bases at V and 7 bases at J, leaving 3 bases unmatched. This CDR3 contains 14 residues. CDR1 WNHNN and CDR2 SYGVQD come from the germline V gene (reference sequence). The PCR used 60 Vbeta and 13 Jbeta primers. TCRdb keeps only in-frame clones here, not all; method: immunoSEQ multiplex PCR. This table has about 160,000 clones, approximately 85% appearing once. To note about this clone: As yet, its antigen is unknown.

The chain joins TRBV10-1 to TRBJ2-7; 10 nucleotides agree with TRBD1. The clonotype was recovered from a man aged 50 or older in good health and CMV-seropositive. What was sequenced was PBMCs. CDR3 DNA: TGCGCCAGCAGTGAGTCGACAGGGGGCAGGGAGCAGTACTTC. As protein: CASSESTGGREQYF.